Listed here are 30 T cell receptor beta chains from one sample, sequenced in a study of OX40 agonist ivuxolimab in advanced cancers. The protocol was immunoSEQ multiplex PCR, while the TCRdb copy is restricted to in-frame clones and leaves out a portion. The sample has about 100,000 clones; around 94% are singletons. The specimen was CD4+ or CD8+ T cells sorted from blood, collected in a trial of the OX40 agonist ivuxolimab. The receptors were sampled from an adult with an advanced solid tumor such as melanoma, head and neck, liver or kidney cancer.

This chain connects TRBV11-3 to TRBJ2-3; D is undetermined. The V gene lost 3 bases and the J gene lost 3 bases, with 7 bases spanning the gap. There are 13 residues in the CDR3. Germline V gives CDR1 SGHNT, CDR2 YENEEA. Here the CDR3 DNA reads TGTGCCAGCAGCTTTGGGCGGACAGATACGCAGTATTTT. Protein product: CASSFGRTDTQYF.

The chain has TRBV7-2 and TRBJ2-1; D is unclear. Germline loops: CDR1 SGHTA, CDR2 FQGNSA. CDR3 length equals 13 residues. Trimming pared 5 bases from V and 12 bases from J, leaving 17 bases between. CDR3 residues: CASSPPVGVAQFF. The CDR3 DNA reads TGTGCCAGCAGCCCCCCGGTTGGTGTGGCGCAGTTCTTC.

The CDR3 here is CASSSQNGGTVGPYEQYF. Here the CDR3 DNA reads TGTGCCAGCAGCTCACAAAATGGGGGGACAGTTGGACCCTACGAGCAGTACTTC. This sequence joins TRBV11-3 and TRBJ2-7; TRBD1 might be the D (7 bases). The germline V gene has CDR1 SGHNT and CDR2 YENEEA. This CDR3 spans 18 amino acids. V lost 4 bases to trimming and J lost 2 bases, with 24 bases between them.

The CDR3 nucleotides are TGTGCCAGCAGCCCCCCGGGGGGCGAGGAGACCCAGTACTTC. Translation: CASSPPGGEETQYF. This chain connects TRBV9 to TRBJ2-5; D is perhaps TRBD2 (7 bases). CDR1 and CDR2 (germline): SGDLS, YYNGEE. The CDR3 length is 14 residues. V shed 4 bases and J shed 5 bases, with 15 bases lying between them.

V gene TRBV27 combines with J gene TRBJ1-5; the match to TRBD1 covers 9 bases. The CDR3 covers 17 residues. Germline V gives CDR1 MNHEY, CDR2 SMNVEV (reference sequence). Trimming cost V 2 bases and J 2 bases; bases outside gene matches: 7. The CDR3 region is CASSLNPRTGGNQPQHF. CDR3 DNA sequence: TGTGCCAGCAGTTTAAACCCGAGGACAGGGGGCAATCAGCCCCAGCATTTT.

This clone showed up just once. V is TRBV11-2 and J is TRBJ1-1; D ambiguous. This CDR3 comprises 13 residues. Germline V gene data show CDR1 as SGHAT and CDR2 as FQNNGV. With 3 bases removed from V and 5 bases from J, the gap between germline ends came to 10 bases. Here the CDR3 reads CASSFGPLTEAFF. The CDR3 DNA follows: TGTGCCAGCAGCTTTGGGCCGTTGACTGAAGCTTTCTTT.

The rearrangement links TRBV5-1 to TRBJ2-5; perhaps TRBD2 as D (6 bases). CDR1 is SGHRS and CDR2 is YFSETQ in the germline V gene. V lost 4 bases, J lost 2 bases, and 15 bases lay in between. CDR3 length: 15 amino acids. The DNA of the CDR3 is TGCGCCAGCAGCCCGGGACTGACCGTACAAGAGACCCAGTACTTC. Protein product: CASSPGLTVQETQYF.

This chain links TRBV19 with TRBJ1-5; TRBD1 matches 11 bases. V trimming: 7 bases; J trimming: 5 bases; junction bases outside the gene matches: 4. The CDR3 spans 14 residues. In germline, CDR1 is LNHDA, CDR2 SQIVND (reference sequence). CDR3 region: CASIRTGGYQPQHF. CDR3 nucleotide sequence: TGTGCCAGTATCCGGACAGGGGGCTATCAGCCCCAGCATTTT.

The rearrangement uses TRBV19 and TRBJ1-4; perhaps TRBD1 as D (6 bases). V was shortened by 6 bases and J by 7 bases, with 15 bases between the two germline ends. This CDR3 has 14 amino acids. Germline lookup yields CDR1 LNHDA and CDR2 SQIVND (reference sequence). CDR3 nucleotide sequence: TGTGCCAGTAGCGTCCAGGGGTGGGGTGAAAAACTGTTTTTT. It codes for CASSVQGWGEKLFF. Full variable domain (outside the CDR3, taken from reference TRBV19 and TRBJ1-4): DGGITQSPKYLFRKEGQNVTLSCEQNLNHDAMYWYRQDPGQGLRLIYYSQIVNDFQKGDIAEGYSVSREKKESFPLTVTSAQKNPTAFYLCASSVQGWGEKLFFGSGTQLSVL.

The rearrangement joins TRBV2 to TRBJ2-7; the match to TRBD1 covers 11 bases. CDR1 and CDR2 (germline): SNHLY, FYNNEI. V dropped 11 bases and J dropped 7; count of bases not matched to a gene: 13. The CDR3 runs to 14 residues. CDR3 protein: CAGQGASDLGEQYF. CDR3 coding DNA: TGTGCCGGACAGGGGGCCTCCGACCTTGGGGAGCAGTACTTC.

This sequence joins TRBV15 and TRBJ2-7; D is unclear. This CDR3 is 15 amino acids long. From germline, CDR1 is LNHNV and CDR2 YYDKDF (reference sequence). Between the trimmed V and J ends, which lost 8 bases and 2 bases, there was a span of 19 bases. CDR3 residues: CATSLVTDPTYEQYF. The CDR3 region has the DNA TGTGCCACCTCCCTGGTGACCGATCCAACCTACGAGCAGTACTTC.

V gene TRBV5-1 combines with J gene TRBJ1-1; a weak D match, TRBD1 (6 bases). This CDR3 has 14 amino acids. Germline lookup yields CDR1 SGHRS and CDR2 YFSETQ. V was cut by 0 bases and J by 0 bases, with 6 bases left in between. The CDR3, as DNA: TGCGCCAGCAGCTTGGAGGGGGTGAACACTGAAGCTTTCTTT. It is translated as CASSLEGVNTEAFF.

The rearrangement links TRBV6-1 to TRBJ1-1; no reliable D call. Per the germline V gene, CDR1 is MNHNS and CDR2 is SASEGT. This CDR3 comprises 14 residues. The V and J ends lost 1 base and 1 base respectively, with 7 bases between them. The CDR3 loop reads CASSEVTANTEAFF. The CDR3 DNA reads as TGTGCCAGCAGTGAAGTAACAGCGAACACTGAAGCTTTCTTT.

A single count supports this clone. The J gene is TRBJ1-2, the V gene TRBV7-2; TRBD1 is a possible D gene (6 bases). CDR3 length: 14 residues. The V gene's germline CDR1 is SGHTA and CDR2 FQGNSA. Trimming left V 2 bases short and J 2 bases short, with 9 bases between. The CDR3 is CASSLRTENYGYTF. The DNA for the CDR3 is TGTGCCAGCAGCTTAAGGACAGAGAACTATGGCTACACCTTC.

The chain carries TRBV30 and TRBJ1-3; D remains unclear. The CDR3 is made up of 15 amino acids. V dropped 0 bases and J dropped 5 bases, with 14 bases sitting between them. In germline, CDR1 is GTSNPN, CDR2 SVGIG (reference sequence). CDR3 residues: CAWSVGQAGRNTIYF. Here the CDR3 DNA reads TGTGCCTGGAGTGTAGGGCAGGCGGGTCGAAACACCATATATTTT.

In its sample, this clone was seen once. The CDR3 is CASSLTERGNTEAFF. DNA of the CDR3: TGTGCCAGCAGTCTAACCGAGAGGGGGAACACTGAAGCTTTCTTT. The genes are TRBV6-5 and TRBJ1-1, with TRBD1 as a possible D gene (5 bases). V gave up 5 bases and J gave up 1 base, with 14 bases separating them. This CDR3 is 15 amino acids long. Per the germline V gene, CDR1 is MNHEY and CDR2 is SVGAGI.

This sequence joins TRBV10-1 and TRBJ2-3; TRBD2 aligns across 7 bases. Looked up from germline, CDR1 is WNHNN and CDR2 is SYGVQD (reference sequence). The CDR3 length is 12 residues. V dropped 8 bases and J dropped 4; count of bases not matched to a gene: 3. This CDR3 reads CASGAGADTQYF. CDR3 bases: TGCGCCAGCGGTGCGGGGGCAGATACGCAGTATTTT.

V is TRBV9 and J is TRBJ2-1; 9 bases agree with TRBD2. Germline assignment: CDR1 SGDLS and CDR2 YYNGEE. The CDR3 has 17 amino acids. With V trimmed by 4 bases and J by 1 base, 9 bases remained unmatched. CDR3 DNA: TGTGCCAGCAGCAGAACCACAAGCGGGGGGTCCTACAATGAGCAGTTCTTC. It codes for CASSRTTSGGSYNEQFF.

The CDR3 is CASSFGTSGLSTDTQYF. The CDR3 DNA reads TGTGCCAGCAGCTTCGGGACTAGCGGACTTAGCACAGATACGCAGTATTTT. The chain joins TRBV27 to TRBJ2-3; 11 bases align to TRBD2. CDR3 size: 17 residues. The V and J ends lost 6 bases and 0 bases, in that order; junction bases with no gene match: 8. Per the germline V gene, CDR1 is MNHEY and CDR2 is SMNVEV (reference sequence).

CDR3 in amino acids: CASSPAIYGYTF. The CDR3 nucleotides are TGTGCCAGCAGTCCCGCGATCTATGGCTACACCTTC. The chain uses TRBV6-1 and TRBJ1-2; D unclear. Trimming removed 5 bases from V and 4 bases from J, with 8 bases in between. Germline V gene lookup returns CDR1 MNHNS and CDR2 SASEGT. The CDR3 consists of 12 residues.

This clone was recorded only once. J is TRBJ1-1 and V is TRBV7-2, with D unclear. The length of the CDR3 is 13 residues. Per the germline V gene, CDR1 is SGHTA and CDR2 is FQGNSA. V lost 3 bases and J 0 bases, leaving 5 bases between the germline ends. CDR3 amino acids: CASSFGMNTEAFF. The CDR3 DNA reads TGTGCCAGCAGCTTCGGGATGAACACTGAAGCTTTCTTT.

The chain has TRBV10-3 and TRBJ1-1, with 7 bases fitting TRBD1. The CDR3 is 14 amino acids. Germline assignment: CDR1 ENHRY and CDR2 SYGVKD. Unmatched junction bases numbered 8, after V lost 5 bases and J lost 5 bases. The CDR3 DNA reads TGTGCCATCAGTTACAGGGGAGAGGAGACTGAAGCTTTCTTT. Translating it yields CAISYRGEETEAFF.

J is TRBJ1-1 and V is TRBV28; possibly TRBD1 for D (6 bases). Germline V gene sequence: CDR1 MDHEN, CDR2 SYDVKM. V was clipped by 6 bases and J by 4 bases, with 18 bases between them. This CDR3 has 15 residues. The CDR3 DNA reads TGTGCCAGCAGCCCTACTGACGGACAGCCCACTGAAGCTTTCTTT. This translates into CASSPTDGQPTEAFF.

The gene calls are TRBV6-5 and TRBJ2-5, with TRBD2 as a possible D gene (5 bases). The CDR3 has 13 amino acids. V shed 6 bases and J shed 4 bases, with 12 bases lying between them. CDR1 is MNHEY, CDR2 SVGAGI, per germline. The CDR3 bases are TGTGCCAGCAGCCTGCGGGTAGGAGAGACCCAGTACTTC. Translation: CASSLRVGETQYF.

This rearrangement joins TRBV14 to TRBJ1-1; D remains ambiguous. Germline V gives CDR1 SGHDN, CDR2 FVKESK. This CDR3 has 13 residues. Trimming cost V 0 bases and J 3 bases, with 5 bases left between them. The CDR3 nucleotides are TGTGCCAGCAGCCAAGATGGGTACACTGAAGCTTTCTTT. Its translation is CASSQDGYTEAFF.

The J gene is TRBJ2-1, the V gene TRBV7-2; D perhaps matches TRBD1 (5 bases). Deletions cut 2 bases from V and 0 bases from J, with 11 bases between. CDR3 length: 16 residues. The germline V gene encodes CDR1 SGHTA and CDR2 FQGNSA. CDR3 DNA: TGTGCCAGCAGCTTAAATCAGGGTGGCTCCTACAATGAGCAGTTCTTC. Translation: CASSLNQGGSYNEQFF.

This clone was seen a single time. Different DNA sequences within this sample yield the same CDR3. The chain combines TRBV10-3 with TRBJ1-5, with 7 bases lining up with TRBD1. The CDR3 spans 15 residues. V dropped 10 bases and J dropped 4; count of bases not matched to a gene: 13. Germline CDR1 is ENHRY and CDR2 is SYGVKD. For the CDR3, the DNA is TGTGCCACAAGACAGGGTTTTTTTGGGAATCAGCCCCAGCATTTT. Translated, it gives CATRQGFFGNQPQHF.

The rearrangement joins TRBV7-2 to TRBJ1-2, with a possible D match to TRBD1 (5 bases). This CDR3 comprises 14 residues. V lost 1 base to trimming and J lost 3 bases, with 9 bases between them. The germline gives CDR1 SGHTA, CDR2 FQGNSA. CDR3 loop: CASSLDRGDYGYTF. The CDR3 coding sequence is TGTGCCAGCAGCTTAGATCGGGGGGACTATGGCTACACCTTC.

This chain uses TRBV5-5 with TRBJ1-5; D unclear. Germline V gene data show CDR1 as SGHKS and CDR2 as YYEKEE (reference sequence). The CDR3 runs 17 residues. Trimming took off 2 bases at V and 3 bases at J, with 18 bases between the two ends. CDR3 coding DNA: TGTGCCAGCAGCTTCTCGGCCTCCCCGACTCACAATCAGCCCCAGCATTTT. Its translation is CASSFSASPTHNQPQHF.

The J gene is TRBJ1-5, the V gene TRBV7-2; D ambiguous. V was clipped by 5 bases and J by 0 bases, with 14 bases between them. The CDR3 is 16 residues long. Per the germline V gene, CDR1 is SGHTA and CDR2 is FQGNSA. The CDR3 DNA reads as TGTGCCAGCAGCGCGCAGGTCCTTTATAGCAATCAGCCCCAGCATTTT. Amino acids: CASSAQVLYSNQPQHF.